This T cell receptor (beta chain) was identified during a study of STAT5B mutations in CD4+ large granular lymphocyte leukemia. Study-level information: Healthy donors showed HLA-associated enrichment of the CDR3 'QG' motif.

The assay was run at survey level. Assay: immunoSEQ multiplex PCR; the TCRdb copy retains only in-frame clones and omits some. The table shows 30,000 or so clones, with about 77% occurring only once. The germline CDR1 and CDR2 sequences are KGHSH and LQKENI. Trimming shortened V by 3 bases and J by 7 bases, and 22 bases separated the two germline ends. The CDR3 has 16 amino acids. This chain links TRBV18 with TRBJ2-7, with D possibly called TRBD1 or TRBD2 (7 bases each). The material sequenced was CD4+ T cells from blood buffy coats. The sequence came from a human donor in good health. CDR3 nucleotide sequence: TGTGCCAGCTCACCCTCCGGGGGGTTAGGGGGCAAGGAGCAGTACTTC. Protein: CASSPSGGLGGKEQYF.